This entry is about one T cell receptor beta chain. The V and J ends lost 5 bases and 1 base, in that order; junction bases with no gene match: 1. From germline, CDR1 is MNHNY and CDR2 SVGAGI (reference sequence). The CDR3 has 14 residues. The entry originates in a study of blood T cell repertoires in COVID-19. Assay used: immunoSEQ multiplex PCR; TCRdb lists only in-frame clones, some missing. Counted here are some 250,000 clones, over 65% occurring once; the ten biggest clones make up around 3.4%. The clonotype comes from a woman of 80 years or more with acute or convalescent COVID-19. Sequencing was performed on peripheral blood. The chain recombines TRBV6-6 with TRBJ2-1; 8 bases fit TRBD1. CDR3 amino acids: CASSGDRSYNEQFF. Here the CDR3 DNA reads TGTGCCAGCAGTGGGGACAGGTCCTACAATGAGCAGTTCTTC.